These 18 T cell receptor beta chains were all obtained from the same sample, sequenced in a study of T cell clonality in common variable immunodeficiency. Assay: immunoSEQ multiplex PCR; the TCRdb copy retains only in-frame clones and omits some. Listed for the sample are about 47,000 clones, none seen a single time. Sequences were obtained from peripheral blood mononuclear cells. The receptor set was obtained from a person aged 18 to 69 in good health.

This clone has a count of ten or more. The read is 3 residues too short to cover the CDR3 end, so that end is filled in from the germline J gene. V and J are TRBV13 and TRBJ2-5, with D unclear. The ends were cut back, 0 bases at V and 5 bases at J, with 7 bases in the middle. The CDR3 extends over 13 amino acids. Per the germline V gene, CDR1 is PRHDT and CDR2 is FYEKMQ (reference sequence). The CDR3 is CASSLGRPETQYF. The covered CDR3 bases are TGTGCCAGCAGCTTAGGGCGTCCTGAGACC. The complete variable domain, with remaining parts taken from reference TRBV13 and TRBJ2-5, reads AAGVIQSPRHLIKEKRETATLKCYPIPRHDTVYWYQQGPGQDPQFLISFYEKMQSDKGSIPDRFSAQQFSDYHSELNMSSLELGDSALYFCASSLGRPETQYFGPGTRLLVL.

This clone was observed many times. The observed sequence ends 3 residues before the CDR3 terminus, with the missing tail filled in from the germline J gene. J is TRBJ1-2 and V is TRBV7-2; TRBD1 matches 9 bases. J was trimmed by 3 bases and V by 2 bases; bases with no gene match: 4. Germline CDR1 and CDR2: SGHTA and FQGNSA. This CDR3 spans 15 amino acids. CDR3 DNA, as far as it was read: TGTGCCAGCAGCTTAAGACAGGGGGTAGACTATGGC. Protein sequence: CASSLRQGVDYG. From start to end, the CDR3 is CASSLRQGVDYGYTF.

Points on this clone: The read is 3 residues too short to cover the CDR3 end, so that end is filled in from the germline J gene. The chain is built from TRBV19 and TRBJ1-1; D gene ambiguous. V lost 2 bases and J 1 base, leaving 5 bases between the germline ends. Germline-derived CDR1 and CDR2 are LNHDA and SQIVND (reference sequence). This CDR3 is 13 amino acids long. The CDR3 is CASSIYGNTEAFF. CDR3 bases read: TGTGCCAGTAGTATATACGGGAACACTGAA.

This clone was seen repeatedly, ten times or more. The sequenced part of the CDR3 DNA is TGCAGTGCTAGAGATGGGGGCGGGACTAGCGAGGGCACCGGGGAG. The encoded protein is CSARDGGGTSEGTGE. From start to end, the CDR3 is CSARDGGGTSEGTGELFF. J is TRBJ2-2 and V is TRBV20-1; TRBD2 matches 10 bases. The read halts 3 residues ahead of the CDR3 end, with the missing end drawn from the germline J gene. The CDR3 has 18 residues. The germline V gene encodes CDR1 DFQATT and CDR2 SNEGSKA (reference sequence). With 0 bases clipped from V and 4 bases from J, the junction kept 11 bases outside the gene matches.

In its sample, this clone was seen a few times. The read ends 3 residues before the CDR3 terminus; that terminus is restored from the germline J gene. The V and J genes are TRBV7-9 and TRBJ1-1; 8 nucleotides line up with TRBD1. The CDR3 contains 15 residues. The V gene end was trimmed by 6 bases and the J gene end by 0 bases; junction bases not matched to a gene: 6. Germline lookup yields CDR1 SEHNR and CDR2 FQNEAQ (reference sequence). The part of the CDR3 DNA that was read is TGTGCCAGCAGACCTGACAGGGGTTTGAACACTGAA. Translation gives CASRPDRGLNTE. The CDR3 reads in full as CASRPDRGLNTEAFF.

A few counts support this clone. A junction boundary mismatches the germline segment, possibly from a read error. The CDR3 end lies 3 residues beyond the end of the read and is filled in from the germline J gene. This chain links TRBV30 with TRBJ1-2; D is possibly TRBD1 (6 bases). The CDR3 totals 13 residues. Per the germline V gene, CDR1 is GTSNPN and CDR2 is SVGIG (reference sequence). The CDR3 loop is CAWREQGFYDYTF. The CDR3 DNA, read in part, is TGTGCCTGGAGAGAACAGGGTTTCTATGAC.

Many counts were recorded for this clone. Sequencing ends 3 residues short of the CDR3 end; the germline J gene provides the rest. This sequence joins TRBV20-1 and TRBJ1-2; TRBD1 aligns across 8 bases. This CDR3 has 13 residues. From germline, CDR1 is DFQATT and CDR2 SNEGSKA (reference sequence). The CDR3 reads CSARVWTGNGYTF. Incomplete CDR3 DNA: TGCAGTGCTAGAGTCTGGACAGGGAACGGC.

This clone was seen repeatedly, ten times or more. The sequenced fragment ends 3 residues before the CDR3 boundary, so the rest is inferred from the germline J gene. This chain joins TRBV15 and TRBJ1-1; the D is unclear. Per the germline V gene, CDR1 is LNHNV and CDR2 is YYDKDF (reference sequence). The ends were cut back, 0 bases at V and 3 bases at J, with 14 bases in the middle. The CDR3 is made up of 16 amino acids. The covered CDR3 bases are TGTGCCACCAGCAGAGATAGGCGGCTCGTGTACACTGAA. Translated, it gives CATSRDRRLVYTE. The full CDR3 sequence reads CATSRDRRLVYTEAFF.

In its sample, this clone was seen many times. Partial CDR3 DNA: TGTGCCAGCAGTTACTCTGCGGGTTTTCGGGAAAAG. Amino acids: CASSYSAGFREK. The full CDR3 sequence reads CASSYSAGFREKLFF. The rearrangement uses TRBV6-2 or TRBV6-3 and TRBJ2-2; a possible D gene is TRBD2 (5 bases). Read sequence stops 3 residues before the CDR3 end, and the germline J gene provides the missing end. Per germline, CDR1 MNHEY and CDR2 SVGEGT. The CDR3 has 15 amino acids.

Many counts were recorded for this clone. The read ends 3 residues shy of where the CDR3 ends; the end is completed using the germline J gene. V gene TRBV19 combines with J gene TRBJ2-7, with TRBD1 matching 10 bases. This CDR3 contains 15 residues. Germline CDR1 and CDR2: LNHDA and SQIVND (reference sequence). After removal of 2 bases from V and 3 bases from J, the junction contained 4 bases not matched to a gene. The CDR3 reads CASSIQTGGHYEQYF. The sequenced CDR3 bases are TGTGCCAGTAGTATACAGACAGGGGGCCACTACGAG.

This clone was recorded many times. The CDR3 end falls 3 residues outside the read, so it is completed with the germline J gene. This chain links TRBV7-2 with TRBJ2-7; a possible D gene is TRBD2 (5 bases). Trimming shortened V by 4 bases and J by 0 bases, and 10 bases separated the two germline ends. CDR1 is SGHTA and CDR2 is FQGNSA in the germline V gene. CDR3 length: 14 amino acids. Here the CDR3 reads CASSSGINSYEQYF. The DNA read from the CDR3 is TGTGCCAGCAGCTCGGGGATCAACTCCTACGAG.

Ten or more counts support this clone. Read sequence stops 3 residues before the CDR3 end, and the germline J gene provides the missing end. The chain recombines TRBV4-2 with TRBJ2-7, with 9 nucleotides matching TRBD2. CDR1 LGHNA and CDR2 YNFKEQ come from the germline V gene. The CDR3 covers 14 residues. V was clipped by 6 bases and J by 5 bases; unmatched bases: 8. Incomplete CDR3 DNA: TGTGCCAGCAGTGAAGCGGGGGGTAGCCACGAG. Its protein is CASSEAGGSHE. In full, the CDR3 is CASSEAGGSHEQYF.

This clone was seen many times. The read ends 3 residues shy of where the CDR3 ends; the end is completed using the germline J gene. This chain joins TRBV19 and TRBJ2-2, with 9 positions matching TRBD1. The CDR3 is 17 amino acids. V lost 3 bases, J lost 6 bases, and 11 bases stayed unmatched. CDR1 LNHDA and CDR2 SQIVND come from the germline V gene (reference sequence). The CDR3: CASSMGSTGGLAGELFF. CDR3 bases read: TGTGCCAGTAGTATGGGGTCGACAGGGGGTTTGGCCGGGGAG. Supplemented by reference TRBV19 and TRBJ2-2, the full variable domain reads DGGITQSPKYLFRKEGQNVTLSCEQNLNHDAMYWYRQDPGQGLRLIYYSQIVNDFQKGDIAEGYSVSREKKESFPLTVTSAQKNPTAFYLCASSMGSTGGLAGELFFGEGSRLTVL.

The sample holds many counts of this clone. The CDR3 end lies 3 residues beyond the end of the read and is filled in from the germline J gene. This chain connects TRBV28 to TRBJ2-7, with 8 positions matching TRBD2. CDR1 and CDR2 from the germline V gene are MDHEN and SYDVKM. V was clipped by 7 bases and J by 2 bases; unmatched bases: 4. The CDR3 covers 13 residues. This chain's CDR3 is CASKVSGAYEQYF. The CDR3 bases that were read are TGTGCCAGCAAGGTTAGCGGGGCCTACGAG.

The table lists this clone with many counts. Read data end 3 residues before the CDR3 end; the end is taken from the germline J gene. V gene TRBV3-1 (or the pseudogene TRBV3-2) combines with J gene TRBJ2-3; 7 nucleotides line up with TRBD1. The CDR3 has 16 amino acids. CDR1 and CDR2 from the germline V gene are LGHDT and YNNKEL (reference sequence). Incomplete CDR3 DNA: TGTGCCAGCAGCCAAGATTGGGGGACAGATAATCAGCCG. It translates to CASSQDWGTDNQP. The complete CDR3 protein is CASSQDWGTDNQPQYF.

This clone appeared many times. The sequenced part of the CDR3 DNA is TGTGCCAGCAGCCTCACTAGCGCCAACAATGAG. Translation gives CASSLTSANNE. The full CDR3 reads CASSLTSANNEQFF. The V call is TRBV11-2, the J call TRBJ2-1, with 7 bases lining up with TRBD2. The observed sequence ends 3 residues before the CDR3 terminus, with the missing tail filled in from the germline J gene. The V segment lost 5 bases and the J segment 5 bases; nucleotides outside the gene matches: 6. This CDR3 is built from 14 residues. Germline CDR1 reads SGHAT; CDR2 reads FQNNGV. Filled out from reference TRBV11-2 and TRBJ2-1, the complete variable domain reads EAGVAQSPRYKIIEKRQSVAFWCNPISGHATLYWYQQILGQGPKLLIQFQNNGVVDDSQLPKDRFSAERLKGVDSTLKIQPAKLEDSAVYLCASSLTSANNEQFFGPGTRLTVL.

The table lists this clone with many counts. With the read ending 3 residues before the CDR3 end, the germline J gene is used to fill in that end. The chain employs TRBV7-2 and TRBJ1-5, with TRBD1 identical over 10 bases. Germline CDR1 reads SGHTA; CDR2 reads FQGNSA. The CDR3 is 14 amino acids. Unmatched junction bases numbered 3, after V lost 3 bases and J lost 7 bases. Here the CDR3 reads CASSFKGQGQPQHF. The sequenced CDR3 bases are TGTGCCAGCAGCTTCAAGGGACAGGGGCAGCCC.

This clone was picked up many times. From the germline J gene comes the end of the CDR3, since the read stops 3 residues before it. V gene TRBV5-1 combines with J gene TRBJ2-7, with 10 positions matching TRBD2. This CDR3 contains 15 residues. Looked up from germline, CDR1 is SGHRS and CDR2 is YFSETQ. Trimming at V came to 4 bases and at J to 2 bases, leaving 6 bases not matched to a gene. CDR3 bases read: TGCGCCAGCAGCCACCTAGCGGGGGTAACCTACGAG. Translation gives CASSHLAGVTYE. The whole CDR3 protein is CASSHLAGVTYEQYF.